This entry is about one T cell receptor (beta chain). This CDR3 contains 14 residues. The germline gives CDR1 KGHDR, CDR2 SFDVKD. V was trimmed by 3 bases and J by 0 bases, leaving 8 bases between them. Authors' methods: Amplifying reference gene primers gave estimates of nucleated cell counts. Method: immunoSEQ multiplex PCR; TCRdb's copy keeps in-frame clones and lacks some. V and J calls and clone size are copied from that table; D and trimming were computed from the DNA. Of under 250,000 clones listed, around 88% are singletons. The sample comes from a study of blood T cell repertoires in COVID-19. Study details: Some COVID-19 samples were acute and others convalescent; all came from the United States, Italy and Spain. The analysed material was cDNA or gDNA that came from T cells, B-cell-depleted T cells, or PBMCs.

The receptor was isolated from an elderly man with acute or convalescent COVID-19. Sequencing used peripheral blood. The chain employs TRBV24-1 and TRBJ2-7; D uncertain. The CDR3 region has the DNA TGTGCCACCAGTGATCCCACAGTCTCCTACGAGCAGTACTTC. It encodes CATSDPTVSYEQYF.